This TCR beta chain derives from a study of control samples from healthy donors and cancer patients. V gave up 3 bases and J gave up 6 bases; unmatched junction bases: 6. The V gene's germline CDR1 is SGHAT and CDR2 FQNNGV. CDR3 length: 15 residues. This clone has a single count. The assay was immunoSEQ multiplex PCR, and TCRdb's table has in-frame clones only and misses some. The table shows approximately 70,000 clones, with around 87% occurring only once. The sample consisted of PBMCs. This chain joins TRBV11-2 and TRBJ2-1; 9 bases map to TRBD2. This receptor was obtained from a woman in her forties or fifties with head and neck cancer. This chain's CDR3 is CASSFSGLASNEQFF. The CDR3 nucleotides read TGTGCCAGCAGCTTTTCGGGACTAGCAAGCAATGAGCAGTTCTTC.